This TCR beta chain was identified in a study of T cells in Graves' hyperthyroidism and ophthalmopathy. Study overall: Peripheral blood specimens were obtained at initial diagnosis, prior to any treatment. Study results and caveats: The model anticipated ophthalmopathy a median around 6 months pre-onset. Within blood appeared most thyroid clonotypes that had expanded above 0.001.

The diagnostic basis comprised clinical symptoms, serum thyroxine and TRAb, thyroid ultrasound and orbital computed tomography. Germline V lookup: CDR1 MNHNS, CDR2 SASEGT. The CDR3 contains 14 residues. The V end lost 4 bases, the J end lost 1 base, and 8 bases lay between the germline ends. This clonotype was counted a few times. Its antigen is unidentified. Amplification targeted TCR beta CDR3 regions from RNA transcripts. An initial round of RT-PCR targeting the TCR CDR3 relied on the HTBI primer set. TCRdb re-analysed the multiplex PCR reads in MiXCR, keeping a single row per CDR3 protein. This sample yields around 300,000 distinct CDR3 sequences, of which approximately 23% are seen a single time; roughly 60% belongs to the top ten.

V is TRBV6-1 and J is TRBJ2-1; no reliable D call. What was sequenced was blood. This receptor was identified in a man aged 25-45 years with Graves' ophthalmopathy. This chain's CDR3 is CASSVGFSYNEQFF. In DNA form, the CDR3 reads TGTGCCAGCAGTGTCGGATTTTCCTACAATGAGCAGTTCTTC.